The table lists the clone carrying this T cell receptor beta chain with a few counts. What it binds is not known. Clinical symptoms, serum thyroxine, TRAb, thyroid ultrasound and orbital computed tomography established diagnosis. What was amplified from RNA transcripts were TCR beta CDR3 regions. An initial round of RT-PCR targeting the TCR CDR3 relied on the HTBI primer set. TCRdb reanalysed the multiplex PCR reads using MiXCR and keeps one entry per CDR3 protein. The profile shows around 350,000 distinct CDR3 sequences, about 18% of them singletons. The germline V gene has CDR1 DFQATT and CDR2 SNEGSKA (reference sequence). This CDR3 comprises 13 residues. V lost 4 bases, J lost 2 bases, and 3 bases stayed unmatched. This sample stems from a study of T cells in Graves' hyperthyroidism and ophthalmopathy. Study-wide findings and caveats: Among thyroid clonotypes expanded above 0.001, most also appeared in blood.

J is TRBJ2-7 and V is TRBV20-1; 9 nucleotides line up with TRBD2. The TCR sequence derives from a woman younger than 45 with Graves' hyperthyroidism that later progressed to Graves' ophthalmopathy. The sample was blood. CDR3 DNA sequence: TGCAGTGCTATACTAGCGGGTACCTACGAGCAGTACTTC. Its translation is CSAILAGTYEQYF.